This note documents a single T cell receptor (beta chain) sequence. Its antigen is unknown. This sample is drawn from a study of response to subunit inactivated influenza vaccine. TCRdb re-analysed the RT-PCR reads in MiXCR, keeping a single row per CDR3 protein. This table has around 580,000 distinct CDR3 sequences, over 9.5% appearing once. Trimming took 5 bases from V and 1 from J; bases not matched to a gene: 5. The CDR3 covers 15 residues. Whole-study findings and limits: Authors suggested each seasonal flu vaccination may recruit only limited numbers of new T cells.

The chain has TRBV12-3 or TRBV12-4 and TRBJ1-1; 9 positions match TRBD1. Here the sequenced sample was PBMCs from blood, taken on the day of vaccination. The source is a middle-aged man who received an inactivated influenza vaccine. CDR3 protein: CASSPGTGRNTEAFF. CDR3 in DNA: TGTGCCAGCAGTCCCGGGACAGGGAGGAACACTGAAGCTTTCTTT.